Below, 24 T cell receptor beta chains from the same sample are listed, as sequenced in a study of shared clonotypes between healthy human individuals (dated by TCRdb to 2020 to 2022). CD8 naive samples consisted of CD45RO-negative cells that were positively selected for CCR7, yielding a CD45RA+CCR7+ population without TemRA cells. The library relied on the immunoSEQ multiplex PCR assay. The source is immuneACCESS, and TCRdb retained only in-frame sequences with V and J called. Part of the clones is not carried over; for the studies checked, unresolved V genes explain less than half of this, and the remainder is unexplained. The sample table shows hundreds of thousands of clones, and about 92% are seen once. 24% of the sample is taken by the ten largest. Sequencing input: naive CD8+ T cells sorted from blood. The cell subset or site label of this sample denotes: CD45RA+CCR7+. Receptor source: a man in his thirties or forties in good health.

CDR3 loop: CASQKLAGGLYNEQFF. CDR3 nucleotides: TGTGCCAGTCAAAAACTAGCGGGAGGGCTCTACAATGAGCAGTTCTTC. V and J are TRBV19 and TRBJ2-1; 13 bases agree with TRBD2. The CDR3 is made up of 16 amino acids. The V and J ends lost 8 bases and 3 bases, in that order; junction bases with no gene match: 7. Germline CDR1 and CDR2: LNHDA and SQIVND (reference sequence).

The chain combines TRBV28 with TRBJ2-7; 8 bases align to TRBD2. The CDR3 loop spans 15 amino acids. The germline V gene encodes CDR1 MDHEN and CDR2 SYDVKM. With 2 bases clipped from V and 6 bases from J, the junction kept 9 bases outside the gene matches. CDR3: CASSLGAGGRAEQYF. The DNA of the CDR3 is TGTGCCAGCAGTTTAGGGGCGGGAGGCCGGGCCGAGCAGTACTTC. Full variable domain (rest looked up from reference TRBV28 and TRBJ2-7): DVKVTQSSRYLVKRTGEKVFLECVQDMDHENMFWYRQDPGLGLRLIYFSYDVKMKEKGDIPEGYSVSREKKERFSLILESASTNQTSMYLCASSLGAGGRAEQYFGPGTRLTVT.

V is TRBV27 and J is TRBJ1-1; TRBD1 aligns across 7 bases. With 5 bases clipped from V and 6 bases from J, the junction kept 6 bases outside the gene matches. From germline, CDR1 is MNHEY and CDR2 SMNVEV (reference sequence). This CDR3 region has 13 residues. This CDR3 reads CASSPHDRAEAFF. The CDR3 nucleotides are TGTGCCAGCAGTCCCCACGACAGGGCTGAAGCTTTCTTT.

This clone was picked up one time. The chain carries TRBV28 and TRBJ1-1; a weak D match, TRBD1 (5 bases). The CDR3 spans 14 residues. Trimming took off 6 bases at V and 5 bases at J, with 16 bases between the two ends. Germline V gives CDR1 MDHEN, CDR2 SYDVKM. As DNA, the CDR3 is TGTGCCAGCAGGCTTAAGGTCGGGGGGACTGAAGCTTTCTTT. This codes for CASRLKVGGTEAFF.

V is TRBV15 and J is TRBJ2-5; TRBD2 aligns across 13 bases. The CDR3 has 15 amino acids. Germline V gene lookup returns CDR1 LNHNV and CDR2 YYDKDF (reference sequence). The V gene end was trimmed by 8 bases and the J gene end by 5 bases; junction bases not matched to a gene: 8. This CDR3 is CATEGLAGSDETQYF. DNA for the CDR3: TGTGCCACCGAGGGACTAGCGGGAAGTGACGAGACCCAGTACTTC.

This chain uses TRBV7-9 with TRBJ2-2, with D unclear. Germline assignment: CDR1 SEHNR and CDR2 FQNEAQ (reference sequence). Trimming took off 1 base at V and 7 bases at J, with 7 bases between the two ends. The CDR3 totals 13 residues. The CDR3 DNA is TGTGCCAGCAGCTTAGTTGGGCTCGGGGAGCTGTTTTTT. Translation: CASSLVGLGELFF.

The chain links TRBV27 to TRBJ2-5, with 10 bases fitting TRBD2. The V gene's germline CDR1 is MNHEY and CDR2 SMNVEV (reference sequence). CDR3 length: 17 residues. The J segment lost 1 base and the V segment lost 4 bases, leaving 9 bases of the junction unmatched. CDR3: CASSYSQAGGGQETQYF. The CDR3 DNA sequence: TGTGCCAGCAGTTACAGCCAAGCGGGAGGGGGCCAAGAGACCCAGTACTTC.

V gene TRBV27 combines with J gene TRBJ2-1; D is perhaps TRBD2 (6 bases). CDR3 length: 14 amino acids. Per germline, CDR1 MNHEY and CDR2 SMNVEV (reference sequence). V shed 5 bases and J shed 4 bases, with 12 bases lying between them. The CDR3 DNA reads as TGTGCCAGCAGTCCCCGACTAGTTTACAATGAGCAGTTCTTC. Protein: CASSPRLVYNEQFF.

The chain links TRBV7-9 to TRBJ1-2; D not resolved. This CDR3 spans 15 amino acids. Per the germline V gene, CDR1 is SEHNR and CDR2 is FQNEAQ (reference sequence). Trimming stripped 4 bases from V and 6 bases from J, with 18 bases between. In DNA, the CDR3 is TGTGCCAGCAGCTCCGGCCGGACGGGGTTTAATGGCTACACCTTC. Translated: CASSSGRTGFNGYTF. Drawing the rest from reference TRBV7-9 and TRBJ1-2, the complete variable domain is DTGVSQNPRHKITKRGQNVTFRCDPISEHNRLYWYRQTLGQGPEFLTYFQNEAQLEKSRLLSDRFSAERPKGSFSTLEIQRTEQGDSAMYLCASSSGRTGFNGYTFGSGTRLTVV.

The chain employs TRBV27 and TRBJ1-5, with 7 bases lining up with TRBD1. This CDR3 has 13 amino acids. V lost 6 bases and J lost 4; bases outside the gene matches: 3. Germline V gene sequence: CDR1 MNHEY, CDR2 SMNVEV (reference sequence). Here the CDR3 DNA reads TGTGCCAGCAGAGACAGGGTGAATCAGCCCCAGCATTTT. The encoded protein is CASRDRVNQPQHF.

CDR3 bases: TGTGCCAGCAGTGTCGGGGGACTAGCGGGGCGCAGCACAGATACGCAGTATTTT. This sequence encodes CASSVGGLAGRSTDTQYF. The V and J genes are TRBV25-1 and TRBJ2-3; 13 positions match TRBD2. V shed 4 bases and J 0 bases; nucleotides not matched to a gene: 7. The CDR3 is 18 residues long. The germline V gene has CDR1 MGHDK and CDR2 SYGVNS.

This clone appeared a few times. The V gene is TRBV11-2, the J gene TRBJ2-3; TRBD2 matches 8 bases. V gave up 7 bases and J gave up 1 base; unmatched junction bases: 4. Germline CDR1 reads SGHAT; CDR2 reads FQNNGV. This CDR3 spans 14 amino acids. The CDR3 coding sequence is TGTGCCAGCATCGATAGCGGGGGCACAGATACGCAGTATTTT. Translating gives CASIDSGGTDTQYF.

The chain combines TRBV6-1 with TRBJ1-1; D call uncertain. Germline CDR1 is MNHNS and CDR2 is SASEGT. The CDR3 is 12 residues long. The V and J ends lost 7 bases and 1 base respectively, with 7 bases between them. The CDR3 nucleotides read TGTGCCAGCACCCTGTGGAACACTGAAGCTTTCTTT. Its translation: CASTLWNTEAFF.

The rearrangement joins TRBV15 to TRBJ2-5; D might be TRBD2 (5 bases). This CDR3 is 16 amino acids long. V was clipped by 0 bases and J by 2 bases, with 13 bases between them. Germline lookup yields CDR1 LNHNV and CDR2 YYDKDF (reference sequence). This chain's CDR3 is CATSREGTGSQETQYF. The CDR3 DNA follows: TGTGCCACCAGCAGAGAAGGAACGGGATCTCAAGAGACCCAGTACTTC.

The chain is built from TRBV7-9 and TRBJ2-2, with TRBD1 identical over 7 bases. CDR1 and CDR2 (germline): SEHNR, FQNEAQ (reference sequence). V dropped 3 bases and J dropped 3; count of bases not matched to a gene: 10. CDR3 size: 17 residues. This chain's CDR3 is CASSFPSTGIYTGELFF. The DNA for the CDR3 is TGTGCCAGCAGCTTCCCCTCGACAGGGATATACACCGGGGAGCTGTTTTTT.

The V call is TRBV11-2, the J call TRBJ2-1; D might be TRBD2 (6 bases). Trimming removed 4 bases from V and 2 bases from J, with 12 bases in between. The germline CDR1 and CDR2 sequences are SGHAT and FQNNGV. CDR3 length: 15 amino acids. The CDR3 DNA follows: TGTGCCAGCAGCTGGTCCGGGAGTACCTACAATGAGCAGTTCTTC. It translates to CASSWSGSTYNEQFF.

This clone showed up just once. The chain is built from TRBV27 and TRBJ1-1, with a weak D call TRBD1 (6 bases). The CDR3 consists of 14 residues. Germline V lookup: CDR1 MNHEY, CDR2 SMNVEV (reference sequence). V lost 5 bases, J lost 5 bases, and 15 bases lay in between. CDR3 protein: CASSRSKRGTEAFF. The CDR3 coding sequence is TGTGCCAGCAGTCGCTCCAAAAGGGGGACTGAAGCTTTCTTT.

The V and J genes are TRBV14 and TRBJ1-1, with D perhaps matching TRBD1 (5 bases). CDR3 length: 15 amino acids. V lost 0 bases, J lost 6 bases, and 14 bases lay in between. CDR1 and CDR2 (germline): SGHDN, FVKESK. The chain's CDR3 is CASSQDHGGIAEAFF. Written as DNA, the CDR3 is TGTGCCAGCAGCCAAGATCATGGGGGGATTGCTGAAGCTTTCTTT. Full variable domain (outside the CDR3, taken from reference TRBV14 and TRBJ1-1): EAGVTQFPSHSVIEKGQTVTLRCDPISGHDNLYWYRRVMGKEIKFLLHFVKESKQDESGMPNNRFLAERTGGTYSTLKVQPAELEDSGVYFCASSQDHGGIAEAFFGQGTRLTVV.

The chain employs TRBV29-1 and TRBJ2-1; 10 bases line up with TRBD2. Germline assignment: CDR1 SQVTM and CDR2 ANQGSEA. The CDR3 is 17 amino acids. The DNA of the CDR3 is TGCAGTTCCCAGGGGGCTAGCGGGAGAGGGTCCTACAATGAGCAGTTCTTC. Translated: CSSQGASGRGSYNEQFF.

This rearrangement joins TRBV4-1 to TRBJ2-1; 13 bases are a match to TRBD2. With 0 bases clipped from V and 10 bases from J, the junction kept 3 bases outside the gene matches. Germline CDR1 and CDR2: MGHRA and YSYEKL. There are 15 residues in the CDR3. The CDR3 here is CASSQDPGLAGEQFF. The CDR3 DNA follows: TGCGCCAGCAGCCAAGACCCGGGACTAGCGGGGGAGCAGTTCTTC.

The V and J genes are TRBV6-5 and TRBJ1-2, with D unclear. Trimming removed 6 bases from V and 0 bases from J, with 11 bases in between. The CDR3 runs to 14 residues. In germline, CDR1 is MNHEY, CDR2 SVGAGI. The CDR3 sequence: CASSFARANYGYTF. CDR3 in DNA: TGTGCCAGCAGCTTCGCGCGGGCTAACTATGGCTACACCTTC.

V and J are TRBV9 and TRBJ2-2; 8 bases are shared with TRBD2. Losses at the gene ends were 2 bases for V and 7 bases for J; bases not matched to a gene: 7. Per the germline V gene, CDR1 is SGDLS and CDR2 is YYNGEE. The CDR3 contains 15 residues. The CDR3 sequence: CASSVGSGSNGELFF. The CDR3 nucleotides are TGTGCCAGCAGCGTCGGGAGCGGGAGCAACGGGGAGCTGTTTTTT.

The gene calls are TRBV7-7 and TRBJ2-1; D may be TRBD1 or TRBD2 (5 bases each). This CDR3 region has 15 residues. The germline V and J ends were trimmed by 5 bases and 4 bases, with 15 bases remaining between them. The germline V gene encodes CDR1 SSHAT and CDR2 FNYEAQ (reference sequence). CDR3 region: CASSPKGPEYNEQFF. Here the CDR3 DNA reads TGTGCCAGCAGCCCGAAGGGACCAGAATACAATGAGCAGTTCTTC.

This chain joins TRBV27 and TRBJ2-5; D remains ambiguous. CDR1 and CDR2 (germline): MNHEY, SMNVEV (reference sequence). This CDR3 is built from 14 residues. Trimming pared 2 bases from V and 4 bases from J, leaving 11 bases between. The CDR3 DNA sequence: TGTGCCAGCAGTTTAGTAGGTGTAGGAGAGACCCAGTACTTC. Encoded protein: CASSLVGVGETQYF.